These 10 T cell receptor beta chains came from one sample sequenced in a study of shared clonotypes between healthy human individuals (dated by TCRdb to about 2020). The library was produced with the immunoSEQ multiplex PCR assay. TCRdb stores this immuneACCESS table with in-frame sequences only. Part of the clones is absent; in the studies checked, under half of the shortfall reflects unresolved V genes, and no reason is known for the rest. Recorded for this sample are about 1.5 million clones; more than 95% of them occurred a single time. The ten top clones hold about 1% of the sample. Sequencing was carried out using naive CD4+ T cells sorted from blood. According to the study, the label for this sample's cell subset or site signals: CD45RA+ positively selected. The receptor set was obtained from a man aged 25 to 40 in good health.

The rearrangement links TRBV6-4 to TRBJ2-2; D perhaps matches TRBD2 (5 bases). The V end lost 2 bases, the J end lost 6 bases, and 7 bases lay between the germline ends. The CDR3 has 13 amino acids. Germline CDR1 and CDR2: MRHNA and SNTAGT. The CDR3 DNA sequence: TGTGCCAGCAGTGACGCGGGCTCCGGGGAGCTGTTTTTT. Protein sequence: CASSDAGSGELFF.

The chain is built from TRBV28 and TRBJ1-5, with TRBD1 matching over 7 bases. Germline loops: CDR1 MDHEN, CDR2 SYDVKM. The CDR3 consists of 16 residues. Germline trimming cut 6 bases from V and 1 base from J; bases unmatched to any gene: 9. CDR3 residues: CASRTRQGRSNQPQHF. The CDR3 DNA follows: TGTGCCAGCAGAACCCGACAGGGACGGAGCAATCAGCCCCAGCATTTT. The whole variable domain, filled in from reference TRBV28 and TRBJ1-5, reads DVKVTQSSRYLVKRTGEKVFLECVQDMDHENMFWYRQDPGLGLRLIYFSYDVKMKEKGDIPEGYSVSREKKERFSLILESASTNQTSMYLCASRTRQGRSNQPQHFGDGTRLSIL.

In this sample, this clone turned up once. The chain carries TRBV11-2 and TRBJ2-7; D call uncertain. CDR3 length: 13 residues. Trimming took 6 bases from V and 1 from J, leaving 10 bases between them. CDR1 and CDR2 from the germline V gene are SGHAT and FQNNGV. This CDR3 is CASSRLGSYEQYF. The CDR3 nucleotides read TGTGCCAGCAGTAGATTAGGGTCCTACGAGCAGTACTTC.

The V call is TRBV28, the J call TRBJ1-1, with D perhaps matching TRBD1 (6 bases). CDR3 length: 12 residues. V lost 5 bases to trimming and J lost 3 bases, with 7 bases between them. Germline loops: CDR1 MDHEN, CDR2 SYDVKM. The chain's CDR3 is CASSNRDTEAFF. Here the CDR3 DNA reads TGTGCCAGCAGTAACAGGGACACTGAAGCTTTCTTT. Based on the CDR3 plus reference TRBV28 and TRBJ1-1, the full variable domain is DVKVTQSSRYLVKRTGEKVFLECVQDMDHENMFWYRQDPGLGLRLIYFSYDVKMKEKGDIPEGYSVSREKKERFSLILESASTNQTSMYLCASSNRDTEAFFGQGTRLTVV.

The gene calls are TRBV28 and TRBJ2-2, with D perhaps matching TRBD2 (5 bases). The CDR3 is made up of 15 amino acids. Germline V gene data show CDR1 as MDHEN and CDR2 as SYDVKM. Deletions cut 5 bases from V and 2 bases from J, with 12 bases between. In nucleotides, the CDR3 is TGTGCCAGCAGTGAGGGCCGGGTTAACACCGGGGAGCTGTTTTTT. Encoded protein: CASSEGRVNTGELFF.

This clone was seen a single time. The rearrangement uses TRBV11-2 and TRBJ1-5; D gene unclear. Trimming left V 1 base short and J 0 bases short, with 4 bases between. The CDR3 spans 14 residues. From germline, CDR1 is SGHAT and CDR2 FQNNGV. In DNA form, the CDR3 reads TGTGCCAGCAGCTTAGGTTATAGCAATCAGCCCCAGCATTTT. This sequence encodes CASSLGYSNQPQHF.

CDR3 loop: CASSLSGSLLYEQYF. DNA of the CDR3: TGTGCCAGCAGTTTAAGCGGGAGCCTCCTATATGAGCAGTACTTC. The genes are TRBV6-1 and TRBJ2-7; 8 bases agree with TRBD2. The junction had 13 bases not matched to a gene; V was cut back by 5 bases and J by 7 bases. The CDR3 sequence is 15 residues long. CDR1 is MNHNS and CDR2 is SASEGT in the germline V gene.

This clone was detected only once. The chain couples TRBV6-1 to TRBJ2-1; tentative D call: TRBD2 (5 bases). The CDR3 totals 14 residues. The germline V gene encodes CDR1 MNHNS and CDR2 SASEGT. V lost 1 base and J 10 bases, leaving 14 bases between the germline ends. The CDR3 reads CASSEVDSGGEQFF. The CDR3 region has the DNA TGTGCCAGCAGTGAAGTGGACTCGGGCGGGGAGCAGTTCTTC.

The chain joins TRBV11-2 to TRBJ2-7, with 11 bases matching TRBD1. The CDR3 runs to 18 residues. The V and J ends lost 4 bases and 4 bases, in that order; junction bases with no gene match: 15. Germline V gene sequence: CDR1 SGHAT, CDR2 FQNNGV. Here the CDR3 reads CASSSDRGLLAGLYEQYF. CDR3 in DNA: TGTGCCAGCAGCTCGGACAGGGGGCTGCTAGCGGGGTTATACGAGCAGTACTTC.

The CDR3 DNA sequence: TGTGCCAGCAGTCCTAAGACTAGCGGGAGGCAAGAGACCCAGTACTTC. It is translated as CASSPKTSGRQETQYF. The rearrangement joins TRBV27 to TRBJ2-5, with TRBD2 matching 13 bases. Germline V gene lookup returns CDR1 MNHEY and CDR2 SMNVEV (reference sequence). This CDR3 region has 16 residues. J gave up 2 bases and V 5 bases, and 5 bases lay outside the gene matches.